This TCR beta chain was sequenced for a study of cytomegalovirus exposure and HLA in healthy donors. Researchers ran the PCR with 60 Vbeta and 13 Jbeta primers. Measured with immunoSEQ multiplex PCR; TCRdb has only the in-frame clones, and not every one. This table holds some 120,000 clones, 75% to 90% found once. Study results and limitations: Several of the most significant clusters appeared linked to common viral pathogens, based on a later analysis. Earlier findings revealed that most TCR beta V segments proved productive either about 90% or about 30% of the time. In a later analysis, HLA-C alleles had the fewest associated TCRs, DRB1 alleles the most.

Regarding this clone: Its antigen is unknown.

The CDR3 totals 13 residues. Per germline, CDR1 SNHLY and CDR2 FYNNEI. V dropped 7 bases and J dropped 2 bases, with 11 bases sitting between them. The rearrangement joins TRBV2 to TRBJ1-1, with D possibly being TRBD1 (6 bases). Sequencing was carried out using PBMCs. This receptor was taken from a man aged 40-50 years in good health and CMV-seronegative. In DNA, the CDR3 is TGTGCCAGCAAAGGACAGTTTAACACTGAAGCTTTCTTT. Translating it yields CASKGQFNTEAFF.